A single sample is the source of the 14 T cell receptor beta chains below, sequenced in a study of T cells in Graves' hyperthyroidism and ophthalmopathy. What was amplified from RNA transcripts were TCR beta CDR3 regions. Carried out on the TCR CDR3, a first-round RT-PCR used the HTBI primer set. TCRdb independently ran MiXCR on the multiplex PCR reads; one entry per CDR3 protein. The sample has around 500,000 distinct CDR3 sequences; approximately 23% are singletons. The sample consisted of blood. The receptors stem from a woman in her 70s with Graves' ophthalmopathy.

This clonotype was counted only a few times. The chain is built from TRBV27 and TRBJ2-7; D possibly matches TRBD1 or TRBD2 (6 bases each). V was shortened by 4 bases and J by 3 bases, with 16 bases between the two germline ends. CDR1 is MNHEY and CDR2 is SMNVEV in the germline V gene (reference sequence). CDR3 size: 15 residues. CDR3 DNA: TGTGCCAGCAGTTACAGGGAAGGGGGGCTCTACGAGCAGTACTTC. It specifies CASSYREGGLYEQYF.

CDR3 DNA sequence: TGTGCCAGCAGCTTCACTAGCGGAACGAACAATGAGCAGTTCTTC. Translating it yields CASSFTSGTNNEQFF. V is TRBV6-2 or TRBV6-3 and J is TRBJ2-1; TRBD2 agrees at 8 bases. CDR1 is MNHEY, CDR2 SVGEGT, per germline. V shed 6 bases and J 5 bases; nucleotides not matched to a gene: 9. The CDR3 totals 15 residues.

The rearrangement joins TRBV12-3 or TRBV12-4 to TRBJ2-7; tentatively, D is TRBD2 (6 bases). V lost 9 bases, J lost 4 bases, and 19 bases lay in between. The CDR3 totals 14 residues. The CDR3 region has the DNA TGTGCCAGAGACCCCCCGGGACTGACATACGAGCAGTACTTC. Its translation is CARDPPGLTYEQYF.

This rearrangement joins TRBV3-1 to TRBJ1-1; 8 bases align to TRBD1. V shed 4 bases, J shed 3 bases, and the junction held 7 bases outside the gene matches. Per germline, CDR1 LGHDT and CDR2 YNNKEL (reference sequence). This CDR3 contains 15 residues. The CDR3 spells CASSPWTGLDTEAFF. The CDR3 DNA sequence: TGTGCCAGCAGCCCCTGGACAGGGTTGGACACTGAAGCTTTCTTT.

This clonotype turned up a few times. The V call is TRBV20-1, the J call TRBJ2-2, with TRBD1 matching 10 bases. This CDR3 comprises 14 residues. Germline assignment: CDR1 DFQATT and CDR2 SNEGSKA (reference sequence). V lost 6 bases, J lost 7 bases, and 8 bases stayed unmatched. The DNA for the CDR3 is TGCAGTGCGCGGACAGGGGGTTCAGTCGGGGAGCTGTTTTTT. This translates into CSARTGGSVGELFF.

As regards this clonotype: At one boundary the junction diverges from the germline segment, which might be a read error. The chain joins TRBV12-3 or TRBV12-4 to TRBJ2-7; D is unresolved. The CDR3 loop spans 12 amino acids. The CDR3 spells CAGSLRSYEQYF. CDR3 nucleotide sequence: TGTGCCGGCAGTTTACGCAGCTACGAGCAGTACTTC.

This clonotype was seen only a few times. This sequence may be a read error, since a much larger clone differs from it by one base. V is TRBV11-2 and J is TRBJ2-7; weak D call: TRBD2 (6 bases). The V end was cut by 7 bases, the J end by 6 bases, with 19 bases between. This CDR3 is built from 14 residues. Germline loops: CDR1 SGHAT, CDR2 FQNNGV. The CDR3 sequence is CASTIGAGPGEQYF. The CDR3 region has the DNA TGTGCCAGCACCATTGGCGCGGGGCCCGGCGAGCAGTACTTC.

This chain uses TRBV6-2 or TRBV6-3 with TRBJ2-1; possibly TRBD1 for D (6 bases). V was pared by 6 bases and J by 3 bases, with 18 bases between. CDR3 size: 16 residues. Germline loops: CDR1 MNHEY, CDR2 SVGEGT. The chain's CDR3 is CASSPSPAGVYNEQFF. CDR3 bases: TGTGCCAGCAGCCCCTCCCCGGCAGGGGTCTACAATGAGCAGTTCTTC.

This clonotype was counted ten times or more. CDR3 nucleotide sequence: TGTGCCAGCAGCTGGACGGCCGGGACAGGGAGCTACGAGCAGTACTTC. Translated: CASSWTAGTGSYEQYF. The chain couples TRBV7-9 to TRBJ2-7; 9 positions match TRBD1. Germline V gene data show CDR1 as SEHNR and CDR2 as FQNEAQ (reference sequence). The CDR3 has 16 amino acids. With 4 bases clipped from V and 3 bases from J, the junction kept 10 bases outside the gene matches.

This clonotype has only a few counts. The V call is TRBV6-2 or TRBV6-3, the J call TRBJ2-1; D remains unclear. The V end was cut by 1 base, the J end by 7 bases, with 20 bases between. Germline V gene sequence: CDR1 MNHEY, CDR2 SVGEGT. This CDR3 has 17 residues. CDR3 DNA sequence: TGTGCCAGCAGTTACTTAGGACCCGTTTCCCTGGGAAATGAGCAGTTCTTC. The encoded protein is CASSYLGPVSLGNEQFF.

The chain is built from TRBV20-1 and TRBJ2-3, with D maybe TRBD2 (6 bases). The CDR3 is 15 amino acids. From germline, CDR1 is DFQATT and CDR2 SNEGSKA (reference sequence). Trimming left V 5 bases short and J 0 bases short, with 15 bases between. The DNA for the CDR3 is TGCAGTGCTCCCCCCCCGAGCGGGAGCACAGATACGCAGTATTTT. It codes for CSAPPPSGSTDTQYF.

The chain couples TRBV2 to TRBJ2-3, with a possible D match to TRBD1 (7 bases). This CDR3 region has 13 residues. V was shortened by 7 bases and J by 4 bases, with 12 bases between the two germline ends. Germline V gene lookup returns CDR1 SNHLY and CDR2 FYNNEI. CDR3 amino acids: CASKAGGPDTQYF. For the CDR3, the DNA is TGTGCCAGCAAGGCAGGGGGGCCAGATACGCAGTATTTT. The entire variable domain, with the rest obtained from reference TRBV2 and TRBJ2-3, is as follows: EPEVTQTPSHQVTQMGQEVILRCVPISNHLYFYWYRQILGQKVEFLVSFYNNEISEKSEIFDDQFSVERPDGSNFTLKIRSTKLEDSAMYFCASKAGGPDTQYFGPGTRLTVL.

This clonotype was detected ten times or more. The rearrangement links TRBV2 to TRBJ2-7; D gene unclear. Germline V gene data show CDR1 as SNHLY and CDR2 as FYNNEI. The CDR3 covers 12 residues. The germline V and J ends were trimmed by 2 bases and 6 bases, with 8 bases remaining between them. The CDR3 protein is CASSEFLLEQYF. In nucleotides, the CDR3 is TGTGCCAGCAGTGAATTTCTACTCGAGCAGTACTTC.

This rearrangement joins TRBV28 to TRBJ1-2, with 10 positions matching TRBD1. This CDR3 contains 16 residues. The germline gives CDR1 MDHEN, CDR2 SYDVKM. After removal of 2 bases from V and 1 base from J, the junction contained 4 bases not matched to a gene. In nucleotides, the CDR3 is TGTGCCAGCAGTTTAGGACAGGGGGGACTTAACTATGGCTACACCTTC. Protein product: CASSLGQGGLNYGYTF.